This is a list of T cell receptor beta chains from one sample in a study of blood T cell repertoires in COVID-19. Method: immunoSEQ multiplex PCR; TCRdb's copy keeps in-frame clones and lacks some. The data contain around 220,000 clones, approximately 86% of them singletons. Specimen: PBMCs or T cells enriched from blood (not recorded which). These receptors all come from a woman aged 25-40 years with acute COVID-19. Each CDR3 is given with its conserved first and last residue. Fields, in order: V gene, D gene, J gene, clone size, CDR3 DNA, CDR3 protein. D genes are given only for firm matches. For some rows the clone size is stated as once, few or many, or as a class when expanded; others skip it.

TRBV7-8	TRBD2	TRBJ2-5	.	TGTGCCAGCAGCAGCCGGGAGGGCGGGAGTCAGACCCAGTACTTC	CASSSREGGSQTQYF
TRBV29-1	TRBD2	TRBJ2-5	.	TGCAGCGTGCGGACTAGCGGTCTGATCCAAGAGACCCAGTACTTC	CSVRTSGLIQETQYF
TRBV28	TRBD2	TRBJ2-7	.	TGTGCCAGCAGTTTCCCCGGACTAGCCTCCTACGAGCAGTACTTC	CASSFPGLASYEQYF
TRBV7-2	.	TRBJ2-7	.	TGTGCCAGCGGGGCATCCTACGAGCAGTACTTC	CASGASYEQYF
TRBV18	.	TRBJ2-1	.	TGTGCCAGCTCACGGAACCAGGACAGATACAATGAGCAGTTCTTC	CASSRNQDRYNEQFF
TRBV5-1	.	TRBJ2-1	.	TGCGCCAGCAGCGCAGGAAGTGGTGAGCAGTTCTTC	CASSAGSGEQFF
TRBV7-6	.	TRBJ1-1	once	TGTGCCAGCAGTTTAGACTCGAACACTGAAGCTTTCTTT	CASSLDSNTEAFF
TRBV29-1	TRBD1	TRBJ2-3	.	TGCAGCGTTACCGGTGGACAGGGCACAGATACGCAGTATTTT	CSVTGGQGTDTQYF
TRBV10-3	TRBD2	TRBJ2-2	few	TGTGCCATCAGTGGCCTAGCGGGTAACACCGGGGAGCTGTTTTTT	CAISGLAGNTGELFF
TRBV11-3	.	TRBJ2-1	.	TGTGCCAGCAGCTTAGATGGGGGGGCCCGCAATGAGCAGTTCTTC	CASSLDGGARNEQFF
TRBV21-1	.	TRBJ2-3	few	TGTGCCAGCAGCAAAGGGGGGGTCGGGAGCACAGATACGCAGTATTTT	CASSKGGVGSTDTQYF
TRBV29-1	TRBD1	TRBJ2-2	.	TGCAGCGTTCCGGGACAGGGGATTGCGGGCGGGGAGCTGTTTTTT	CSVPGQGIAGGELFF
TRBV28	.	TRBJ2-1	.	TGTGCCAGCAGGGGCGGGTGGCGTTACAATGAGCAGTTCTTC	CASRGGWRYNEQFF
TRBV28	TRBD1	TRBJ1-4	.	TGTGCCAGCAGTGTGACAGGGGTGGGGACTAATGAAAAACTGTTTTTT	CASSVTGVGTNEKLFF
TRBV18	TRBD1	TRBJ2-7	.	TGTGCCAGCTCACCCCGGGACAGCGTGAGCGAGCAGTACTTC	CASSPRDSVSEQYF
TRBV11-2	.	TRBJ2-7	.	TGTGCCAGCAGCTTATCTAGCCAGCTTCTCTCCTACGAGCAGTACTTC	CASSLSSQLLSYEQYF
TRBV6-4	.	TRBJ2-3	.	TGTGCCAGCAGTCCCGTTGAGCGGGGACACACAGATACGCAGTATTTT	CASSPVERGHTDTQYF
TRBV7-2	.	TRBJ1-2	.	TGTGCCAGCAGCTGGGGGGGCGGCTATGGCTACACCTTC	CASSWGGGYGYTF
TRBV11-1	.	TRBJ2-1	.	TGTGCCAGCAGCTTATCACCGAGAGGCAATGAGCAGTTCTTC	CASSLSPRGNEQFF
TRBV7-9	TRBD1	TRBJ2-2	.	TGTGCCAGCAGCTTCACGACGGGACAGGCGAACACCGGGGAGCTGTTTTTT	CASSFTTGQANTGELFF
TRBV3-1/TRBV3-2	.	TRBJ1-5	.	TGTGCCAGCAGCCAACAGGTAAATCAGCCCCAGCATTTT	CASSQQVNQPQHF
TRBV18	.	TRBJ2-7	.	TGTGCCAGCTCACCGGTGGGGGCGATCATCTACGAGCAGTACTTC	CASSPVGAIIYEQYF
TRBV18	.	TRBJ1-4	.	TGTGCCAGCTCAAGGACGGGAGAAGGTCTTGAAAAACTGTTTTTT	CASSRTGEGLEKLFF
TRBV5-4	.	TRBJ2-1	.	TGTGCCAGCAGCCTTGGGACTTCCCTTAGTGAGCAGTTCTTC	CASSLGTSLSEQFF
TRBV7-2	.	TRBJ1-1	.	TGTGCCAGCAGACCTCCTCGGGGGGCGAACACTGAAGCTTTCTTT	CASRPPRGANTEAFF
TRBV2	.	TRBJ2-3	.	TGTGCCAGCAGTGATTCGGAGGGCTTAGATACGCAGTATTTT	CASSDSEGLDTQYF
TRBV7-5	.	TRBJ1-1	.	TGTGCCAGAAGCTTAGACCCCCCAGGGCGCTTTAACACTGAAGCTTTCTTT	CARSLDPPGRFNTEAFF
TRBV18	TRBD2	TRBJ2-4	.	TGTGCCAGCTCACCAGGGACTAGCGGGGGCTTCGAGCGAAACATTCAGTACTTC	CASSPGTSGGFERNIQYF
TRBV15	TRBD1	TRBJ2-7	.	TGTGCCACCAGCCCATCCTTGGGGGACAGGGCTTTCGAGCAGTACTTC	CATSPSLGDRAFEQYF
TRBV19	.	TRBJ1-2	.	TGTGCCAGTAGTAGAGGAGGGACCGCTAACTATGGCTACACCTTC	CASSRGGTANYGYTF
TRBV5-1	TRBD2	TRBJ2-3	.	TGCGCCAGCAGCTTGGCCGGTAGCGGGGGGGCTCGGACTAGCACAGATACGCAGTATTTT	CASSLAGSGGARTSTDTQYF